Below are 10 T cell receptor beta chains sequenced from a single sample in a study of shared T cell receptors in the human thymus. The repertoire was sequenced with immunoSEQ multiplex PCR; TCRdb's copy has only in-frame clones and lacks some. Here the sample spans about 660,000 clones, over 75% being singletons. The same sample was also studied in work on human thymus T cells.

Sequencing was done on a sample of thymocytes. The receptors were sampled from a boy in the first two years of life with a congenital heart defect.

V is TRBV6-5 and J is TRBJ2-4, with TRBD1 matching 8 bases. The CDR3 consists of 14 residues. Per the germline V gene, CDR1 is MNHEY and CDR2 is SVGAGI. V gave up 4 bases and J gave up 8 bases; unmatched junction bases: 7. The CDR3 nucleotides are TGTGCCAGCAGTTCTAGACAGGGGTTGTACATTCAGTACTTC. Its translation: CASSSRQGLYIQYF.

This clone was seen a single time. The rearrangement uses TRBV5-6 and TRBJ2-7, with 9 bases identical to TRBD1. The CDR3 consists of 15 residues. Germline V gene data show CDR1 as SGHDT and CDR2 as YYEEEE. V dropped 4 bases and J dropped 3; count of bases not matched to a gene: 8. This CDR3 reads CASSSTGTGIYEQYF. The CDR3 DNA reads as TGTGCCAGCAGCAGTACCGGGACAGGGATCTACGAGCAGTACTTC.

The chain carries TRBV7-8 and TRBJ2-5; possible D gene TRBD2, 5 bases. Germline CDR1 reads SGHVS; CDR2 reads FQNEAQ. Trimming stripped 3 bases from V and 0 bases from J, with 11 bases between. This CDR3 is built from 15 residues. The CDR3 region is CASSLVGEYQETQYF. The CDR3 DNA follows: TGTGCCAGCAGCTTGGTGGGAGAGTACCAAGAGACCCAGTACTTC.

This clone came up a few times. V usage is TRBV14 and J usage is TRBJ1-5; unclear D gene. V lost 4 bases and J 9 bases, leaving 13 bases between the germline ends. CDR1 is SGHDN and CDR2 is FVKESK in the germline V gene. The CDR3 sequence is 13 residues long. CDR3 sequence: CASSLLTEGPQHF. DNA for the CDR3: TGTGCCAGCAGCCTCCTGACCGAGGGGCCCCAGCATTTT.

The sample holds one count of this clone. The V call is TRBV5-1, the J call TRBJ2-7; maybe TRBD1 (6 bases). Germline assignment: CDR1 SGHRS and CDR2 YFSETQ. The CDR3 consists of 15 residues. With 4 bases removed from V and 2 bases from J, the gap between germline ends came to 16 bases. CDR3 DNA sequence: TGCGCCAGCAGCGACAACAGGGTAGGGACCTACGAGCAGTACTTC. Amino acid sequence: CASSDNRVGTYEQYF.

The rearrangement joins TRBV4-3 to TRBJ2-1; D may be TRBD2 (6 bases). Germline CDR1 LGHNA, CDR2 YSLEER. The CDR3 has 19 amino acids. Trimming removed 0 bases at V and 0 bases at J, with 18 bases between. The CDR3 region is CASSQDHTPSASSYNEQFF. The CDR3 DNA is TGCGCCAGCAGCCAAGATCACACGCCTAGCGCGAGCTCCTACAATGAGCAGTTCTTC.

The chain carries TRBV5-1 and TRBJ2-1, with 7 positions matching TRBD2. The germline V gene has CDR1 SGHRS and CDR2 YFSETQ. V shed 0 bases, J shed 0 bases, and the junction held 6 bases outside the gene matches. The CDR3 extends over 17 amino acids. The DNA for the CDR3 is TGCGCCAGCAGCTTGGCCAGGGCTAGCGGCTCCTACAATGAGCAGTTCTTC. Translation gives CASSLARASGSYNEQFF.

This chain links TRBV30 with TRBJ1-1, with D tentatively TRBD1 (5 bases). The V end was cut by 5 bases, the J end by 3 bases, with 13 bases between. Germline V gene data show CDR1 as GTSNPN and CDR2 as SVGIG (reference sequence). This CDR3 spans 13 amino acids. For the CDR3, the DNA is TGTGCCTGGGGGGGACTGTGGGACACTGAAGCTTTCTTT. The encoded protein is CAWGGLWDTEAFF.

This clone is a singleton in its sample. This chain connects TRBV7-9 to TRBJ1-1, with TRBD1 matching over 11 bases. The length of the CDR3 is 13 residues. The germline V gene has CDR1 SEHNR and CDR2 FQNEAQ (reference sequence). V trimming: 6 bases; J trimming: 8 bases; junction bases outside the gene matches: 5. CDR3 in amino acids: CASRRTGGGEAFF. The CDR3 bases are TGTGCCAGCAGACGGACAGGGGGCGGAGAAGCTTTCTTT.

The chain is built from TRBV10-3 and TRBJ1-5, with D perhaps TRBD1 (5 bases). There are 14 residues in the CDR3. Germline assignment: CDR1 ENHRY and CDR2 SYGVKD. The V gene lost 4 bases and the J gene lost 6 bases, with 13 bases spanning the gap. CDR3 coding DNA: TGTGCCATCAGTGTTGGTCGGGACTTTCAGCCCCAGCATTTT. Translated: CAISVGRDFQPQHF.